A single sample is the source of the 16 T cell receptor beta chains below, sequenced in a study of cytomegalovirus exposure and HLA in healthy donors. Amplification used 60 Vbeta primers and 13 Jbeta primers. Only in-frame clones appear in the TCRdb table, and some are missing; sequencing was by immunoSEQ multiplex PCR. The data contain tens of thousands of clones, approximately 71% of them singletons. The specimen sequenced was PBMCs. These receptors were obtained from a middle-aged man in good health and CMV-seropositive.

In nucleotides, the CDR3 is TGTGCCAGCTCACCCTGGGCAGGAGACAGGGGAGGCAATGAGCAGTTCTTC. Translating it yields CASSPWAGDRGGNEQFF. The chain couples TRBV18 to TRBJ2-1; 8 bases align to TRBD1. Trimming took 3 bases from V and 6 from J; bases not matched to a gene: 13. CDR1 is KGHSH and CDR2 is LQKENI in the germline V gene. The CDR3 has 17 residues. The whole variable domain, filled in from reference TRBV18 and TRBJ2-1, reads NAGVMQNPRHLVRRRGQEARLRCSPMKGHSHVYWYRQLPEEGLKFMVYLQKENIIDESGMPKERFSAEFPKEGPSILRIQQVVRGDSAAYFCASSPWAGDRGGNEQFFGPGTRLTVL.

With respect to this clone: The junction shows a germline mismatch at one end, possibly a read error. CDR3 sequence: CASSRLAGGQATGELFF. The DNA of the CDR3 is TGTGCTAGCAGCCGACTAGCGGGGGGGCAGGCCACCGGGGAGCTGTTTTTT. The genes are TRBV7-7 and TRBJ2-2; 14 nucleotides agree with TRBD2. The CDR3 is 17 amino acids. Germline V lookup: CDR1 SSHAT, CDR2 FNYEAQ (reference sequence).

The chain links TRBV5-8 to TRBJ1-6, with D possibly being TRBD1 (5 bases). This CDR3 is built from 15 residues. Trimming pared 1 base from V and 8 bases from J, leaving 13 bases between. Germline V gives CDR1 SGHTS, CDR2 YDEGEE. CDR3 amino acids: CASSLRDAGYSPLHF. As DNA, the CDR3 is TGTGCCAGCAGCTTGCGCGATGCAGGGTATTCACCCCTCCACTTT.

The chain links TRBV7-3 to TRBJ2-3; 8 bases align to TRBD2. The CDR3 contains 16 residues. CDR1 is SGHTA and CDR2 is FQGTGA in the germline V gene. V was pared by 5 bases and J by 0 bases, with 7 bases of the junction left unmatched. CDR3 coding DNA: TGTGCCAGCAGCCAACTACTAGCGGCTAGCACAGATACGCAGTATTTT. It is translated as CASSQLLAASTDTQYF.

CDR3 DNA: TGTGCCTGGAGTGTCGACTCCCGGGAGACCCAGTACTTC. Translation gives CAWSVDSRETQYF. This chain connects TRBV30 to TRBJ2-5, with unresolved D. V lost 0 bases and J 5 bases, leaving 10 bases between the germline ends. From germline, CDR1 is GTSNPN and CDR2 SVGIG (reference sequence). This CDR3 spans 13 amino acids.

This clone was seen only once. The V and J genes are TRBV19 and TRBJ2-3, with 9 bases matching TRBD2. The length of the CDR3 is 16 residues. The junction had 6 bases not matched to a gene; V was cut back by 3 bases and J by 2 bases. Per the germline V gene, CDR1 is LNHDA and CDR2 is SQIVND (reference sequence). CDR3: CASSIGSGGITDTQYF. In DNA, the CDR3 is TGTGCCAGTAGTATCGGTAGCGGGGGAATCACAGATACGCAGTATTTT.

This clone was seen only a few times. This chain uses TRBV2 with TRBJ2-1; D is perhaps TRBD1 (5 bases). V lost 5 bases and J 9 bases, leaving 8 bases between the germline ends. The CDR3 contains 11 residues. Germline CDR1 is SNHLY and CDR2 is FYNNEI. The CDR3 is CASSLQVEQFF. The CDR3 nucleotides are TGTGCCAGCAGTTTACAGGTTGAGCAGTTCTTC.

This chain joins TRBV4-3 and TRBJ1-2, with TRBD1 matching over 7 bases. The V segment lost 4 bases and the J segment 3 bases; nucleotides outside the gene matches: 5. The CDR3 spans 14 residues. Germline lookup yields CDR1 LGHNA and CDR2 YSLEER. CDR3 protein: CASSPSTGDYGYTF. The CDR3 region has the DNA TGCGCCAGCAGCCCATCTACAGGGGACTATGGCTACACCTTC.

This chain uses TRBV11-2 with TRBJ1-5, with 11 bases fitting TRBD1. CDR1 SGHAT and CDR2 FQNNGV come from the germline V gene. The ends lost 5 bases at V and 0 bases at J; junction bases unmatched: 6. The CDR3 consists of 17 residues. The CDR3 sequence: CASSLGQGAYSNQPQHF. Written as DNA, the CDR3 is TGTGCCAGCAGCCTAGGACAGGGGGCTTATAGCAATCAGCCCCAGCATTTT.

This clone has a handful of counts. The V gene is TRBV6-5, the J gene TRBJ1-3; D is uncertain. CDR3 length equals 16 residues. The V gene lost 0 bases and the J gene lost 1 base, with 10 bases spanning the gap. Germline assignment: CDR1 MNHEY and CDR2 SVGAGI. CDR3 DNA sequence: TGTGCCAGCAGTTACTCGAGAGAGTATTCTGGAAACACCATATATTTT. It specifies CASSYSREYSGNTIYF.

The chain links TRBV6-1 to TRBJ1-6; D gene uncertain. The germline gives CDR1 MNHNS, CDR2 SASEGT. V was trimmed by 4 bases and J by 6 bases, leaving 10 bases between them. This CDR3 is built from 14 residues. Here the CDR3 DNA reads TGTGCCAGCAGTGTCGGGAAAGGTAATTCACCCCTCCACTTT. Translation gives CASSVGKGNSPLHF.

The CDR3: CASRDTHESGNTIYF. CDR3 sequence (DNA): TGTGCCAGCAGGGACACTCACGAGTCGGGAAACACCATATATTTT. The chain carries TRBV6-5 and TRBJ1-3; the D gene is possibly TRBD1 (5 bases). The V end was cut by 6 bases, the J end by 4 bases, with 16 bases between. Germline V gene lookup returns CDR1 MNHEY and CDR2 SVGAGI. The length of the CDR3 is 15 residues.

This clone was seen a few times. The chain has TRBV7-2 and TRBJ2-3; D is uncertain. The CDR3 totals 13 residues. V was trimmed by 2 bases and J by 1 base, leaving 4 bases between them. In germline, CDR1 is SGHTA, CDR2 FQGNSA. CDR3 loop: CASSLSGTDTQYF. The CDR3 DNA reads as TGTGCCAGCAGCTTATCGGGCACAGATACGCAGTATTTT. The full variable domain, completed using reference TRBV7-2 and TRBJ2-3, is GAGVSQSPSNKVTEKGKDVELRCDPISGHTALYWYRQSLGQGLEFLIYFQGNSAPDKSGLPSDRFSAERTGGSVSTLTIQRTQQEDSAVYLCASSLSGTDTQYFGPGTRLTVL.

This chain connects TRBV30 to TRBJ2-1, with a tentative D call TRBD1 (5 bases). The CDR3 contains 11 residues. Trimming removed 3 bases at V and 10 bases at J, with 10 bases between. The germline V gene encodes CDR1 GTSNPN and CDR2 SVGIG (reference sequence). The CDR3 DNA reads TGTGCCTGGAGAAGTTCAGGGGAGCAGTTCTTC. This codes for CAWRSSGEQFF.

The rearrangement uses TRBV6-5 and TRBJ2-1, with D possibly TRBD1 on 6 matching bases. The V end was cut by 6 bases, the J end by 7 bases, with 16 bases between. In germline, CDR1 is MNHEY, CDR2 SVGAGI. This CDR3 spans 14 amino acids. In DNA, the CDR3 is TGTGCCAGCAGGGGGGCGTTATGGGAGAATGAGCAGTTCTTC. This encodes CASRGALWENEQFF.

The J gene is TRBJ1-2, the V gene TRBV18; D is perhaps TRBD1 (5 bases). V lost 6 bases, J lost 2 bases, and 10 bases lay in between. In germline, CDR1 is KGHSH, CDR2 LQKENI. The CDR3 is 13 residues long. The DNA of the CDR3 is TGTGCCAGCTCCCCCGACAGAAACTATGGCTACACCTTC. Protein: CASSPDRNYGYTF. Full variable domain (remainder filled in from reference TRBV18 and TRBJ1-2): NAGVMQNPRHLVRRRGQEARLRCSPMKGHSHVYWYRQLPEEGLKFMVYLQKENIIDESGMPKERFSAEFPKEGPSILRIQQVVRGDSAAYFCASSPDRNYGYTFGSGTRLTVV.